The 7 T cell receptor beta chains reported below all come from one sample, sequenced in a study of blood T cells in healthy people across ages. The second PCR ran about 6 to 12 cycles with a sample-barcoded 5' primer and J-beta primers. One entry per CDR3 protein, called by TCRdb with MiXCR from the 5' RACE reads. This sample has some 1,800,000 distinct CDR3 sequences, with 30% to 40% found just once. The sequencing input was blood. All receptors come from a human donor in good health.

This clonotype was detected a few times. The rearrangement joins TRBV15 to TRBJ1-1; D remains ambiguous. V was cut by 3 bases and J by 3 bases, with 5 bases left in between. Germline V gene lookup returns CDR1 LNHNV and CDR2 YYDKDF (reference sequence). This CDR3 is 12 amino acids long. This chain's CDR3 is CATSRSYTEAFF. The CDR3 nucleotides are TGTGCCACCAGCAGGAGCTACACTGAAGCTTTCTTT.

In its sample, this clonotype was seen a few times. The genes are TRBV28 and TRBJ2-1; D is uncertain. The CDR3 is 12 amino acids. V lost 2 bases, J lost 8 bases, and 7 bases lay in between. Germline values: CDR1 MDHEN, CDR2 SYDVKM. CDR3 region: CASSLTVDEQFF. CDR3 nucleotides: TGTGCCAGCAGTTTAACAGTGGATGAGCAGTTCTTC.

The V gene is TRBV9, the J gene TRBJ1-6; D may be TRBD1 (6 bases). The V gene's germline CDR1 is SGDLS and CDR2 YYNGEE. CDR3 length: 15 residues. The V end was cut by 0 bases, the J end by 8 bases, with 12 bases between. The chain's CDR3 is CASSVGQGIDSPLHF. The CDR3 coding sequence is TGTGCCAGCAGCGTAGGGCAGGGGATCGATTCACCCCTCCACTTT.

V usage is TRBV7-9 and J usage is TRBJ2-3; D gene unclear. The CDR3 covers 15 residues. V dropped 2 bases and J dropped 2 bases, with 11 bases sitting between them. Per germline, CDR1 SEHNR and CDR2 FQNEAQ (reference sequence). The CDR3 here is CASSLQVGITDTQYF. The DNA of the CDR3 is TGTGCCAGCAGCTTACAGGTGGGGATCACAGATACGCAGTATTTT.

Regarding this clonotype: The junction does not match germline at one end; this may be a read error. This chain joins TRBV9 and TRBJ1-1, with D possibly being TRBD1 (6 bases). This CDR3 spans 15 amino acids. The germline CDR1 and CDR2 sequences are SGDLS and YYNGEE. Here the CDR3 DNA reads TGTGCCTGCAGCGAGAATCACAGGGTAGACACTGAAGCTTTCTTT. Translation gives CACSENHRVDTEAFF.

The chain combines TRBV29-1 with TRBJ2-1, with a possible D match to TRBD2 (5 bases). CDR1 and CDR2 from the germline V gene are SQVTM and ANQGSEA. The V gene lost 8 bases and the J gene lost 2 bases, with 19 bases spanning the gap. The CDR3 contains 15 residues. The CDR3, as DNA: TGCAGCCCCGGTCCCGTCGGGGTCGCCTACAATGAGCAGTTCTTC. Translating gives CSPGPVGVAYNEQFF.

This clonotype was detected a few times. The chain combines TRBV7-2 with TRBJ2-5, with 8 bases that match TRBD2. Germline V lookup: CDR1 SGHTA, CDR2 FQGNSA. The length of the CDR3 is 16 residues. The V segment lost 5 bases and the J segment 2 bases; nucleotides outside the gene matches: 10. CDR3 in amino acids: CASSPRLAGIQETQYF. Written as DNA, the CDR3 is TGTGCCAGCAGCCCCCGGTTAGCGGGGATACAAGAGACCCAGTACTTC.